The rows below give T cell receptor beta chains drawn from one sample of a study of T cell repertoires in cytomegalovirus infection. TCRdb re-analysed the reads in MiXCR, keeping a single row per CDR3 protein. The sample consists of roughly 230,000 distinct CDR3 sequences, 22% of them appearing once. Sequencing was carried out using CD8+ T cells from PBMCs. The receptors originated from a human donor in good health (CMV status not recorded). Some clones in this sample may be carry-over from other donors' samples. CDR3s include the opening cysteine and the closing phenylalanine or tryptophan. A D gene is named only where the DNA matches it firmly. Clone size is given for some rows only: seen once, a few or many times, or a class if the clone is expanded.

v_call: TRBV5-1; cdr3_length: 16; clone_size: few; j_call: TRBJ2-1; d_call: TRBD1; cdr3_aa: CASSFGQANSYNEQFF; cdr3_nt: TGCGCCAGCAGCTTCGGACAGGCCAACTCCTACAATGAGCAGTTCTTC
v_call: TRBV5-4; cdr3_length: 13; clone_size: NA; j_call: TRBJ2-3; d_call: NA; cdr3_aa: CASSLGEADTQYF; cdr3_nt: TGTGCCAGCAGCTTGGGGGAGGCAGATACGCAGTATTTT
v_call: TRBV6-5; cdr3_length: 18; clone_size: NA; j_call: TRBJ1-2; d_call: TRBD1; cdr3_aa: CASTSSAPPGQVGYGYTF; cdr3_nt: TGTGCCAGCACCTCCTCGGCCCCCCCTGGACAGGTGGGCTATGGCTACACCTTC
v_call: TRBV7-9; cdr3_length: 13; clone_size: many; j_call: TRBJ2-1; d_call: NA; cdr3_aa: CASSSDSLDEQFF; cdr3_nt: TGTGCCAGCAGCTCGGACAGTTTGGATGAGCAGTTCTTC
v_call: TRBV2; cdr3_length: 16; clone_size: few; j_call: TRBJ2-1; d_call: TRBD2; cdr3_aa: CASSDAGGPLYNEQFF; cdr3_nt: TGTGCCAGCAGTGACGCGGGGGGCCCTCTCTACAATGAGCAGTTCTTC
v_call: TRBV20-1; cdr3_length: 14; clone_size: once; j_call: TRBJ2-1; d_call: TRBD1; cdr3_aa: CSARSRTGRNEQFF; cdr3_nt: TGCAGTGCTAGATCCCGGACAGGGCGAAATGAGCAGTTCTTC
v_call: TRBV2; cdr3_length: 15; clone_size: few; j_call: TRBJ2-7; d_call: NA; cdr3_aa: CASLGAGAKAYEQYF; cdr3_nt: TGTGCCAGCTTGGGGGCAGGGGCCAAAGCCTACGAGCAGTACTTC
v_call: TRBV27; cdr3_length: 15; clone_size: NA; j_call: TRBJ2-2; d_call: NA; cdr3_aa: CASSWSSAGTGELFF; cdr3_nt: TGTGCCAGCAGTTGGTCTAGCGCAGGAACCGGGGAGCTGTTTTTT
v_call: TRBV11-2; cdr3_length: 19; clone_size: many; j_call: TRBJ2-6; d_call: NA; cdr3_aa: CASSLGLSGLLSGANVLTF; cdr3_nt: TGTGCCAGCAGCTTAGGGCTTTCGGGACTCCTCTCTGGGGCCAACGTCCTGACTTTC
v_call: TRBV2; cdr3_length: 17; clone_size: few; j_call: TRBJ1-5; d_call: TRBD1; cdr3_aa: CASSIHPTGLSNQPQHF; cdr3_nt: TGTGCCAGCAGTATACACCCGACAGGGCTTAGCAATCAGCCCCAGCATTTT
v_call: TRBV12-3/TRBV12-4; cdr3_length: 15; clone_size: few; j_call: TRBJ1-4; d_call: TRBD1; cdr3_aa: CASSPWTGPNEKLFF; cdr3_nt: TGTGCCAGCAGTCCCTGGACAGGCCCTAATGAAAAACTGTTTTTT
v_call: TRBV7-9; cdr3_length: 14; clone_size: NA; j_call: TRBJ2-4; d_call: NA; cdr3_aa: CASSPALGRNIQYF; cdr3_nt: TGTGCCAGCAGCCCTGCCCTTGGCAGAAACATTCAGTACTTC
v_call: TRBV24-1; cdr3_length: 15; clone_size: NA; j_call: TRBJ2-1; d_call: NA; cdr3_aa: CATSDLTSRGNERFF; cdr3_nt: TGTGCCACCAGTGACCTTACTAGCAGGGGAAATGAGCGGTTCTTC
v_call: TRBV9; cdr3_length: 15; clone_size: NA; j_call: TRBJ2-5; d_call: TRBD2; cdr3_aa: CASSLTGGVQETQYF; cdr3_nt: TGTGCCAGCAGCCTCACGGGGGGAGTACAAGAGACCCAGTACTTC
v_call: TRBV28; cdr3_length: 14; clone_size: NA; j_call: TRBJ2-2; d_call: NA; cdr3_aa: CASSPTLGTRELFF; cdr3_nt: TGTGCCAGCAGCCCTACACTCGGGACCAGAGAGCTGTTTTTT
v_call: TRBV25-1; cdr3_length: 19; clone_size: many; j_call: TRBJ2-1; d_call: NA; cdr3_aa: CASSEPPLTRDSSYNEQFF; cdr3_nt: TGTGCCAGCAGTGAGCCACCGCTGACCAGGGATAGCTCCTACAATGAGCAGTTCTTC
v_call: TRBV28; cdr3_length: 17; clone_size: few; j_call: TRBJ2-7; d_call: TRBD1; cdr3_aa: CASSFIQGAVSPYEQYF; cdr3_nt: TGTGCCAGCAGTTTCATCCAGGGGGCCGTTAGCCCCTACGAGCAGTACTTC
v_call: TRBV7-2; cdr3_length: 14; clone_size: many; j_call: TRBJ2-7; d_call: NA; cdr3_aa: CASSLEPGAYEQYF; cdr3_nt: TGTGCCAGCAGCTTAGAGCCGGGAGCCTACGAGCAGTACTTC
v_call: TRBV6-6; cdr3_length: 17; clone_size: few; j_call: TRBJ1-1; d_call: TRBD1; cdr3_aa: CASSYGGTGVMNTEAFF; cdr3_nt: TGTGCCAGCAGTTATGGAGGGACAGGGGTAATGAACACTGAAGCTTTCTTT
v_call: TRBV6-5; cdr3_length: 14; clone_size: NA; j_call: TRBJ1-1; d_call: TRBD1; cdr3_aa: CASSYGGQGTEAFF; cdr3_nt: TGTGCCAGCAGTTACGGGGGACAGGGCACTGAAGCTTTCTTT
v_call: TRBV7-2; cdr3_length: 15; clone_size: once; j_call: TRBJ2-3; d_call: NA; cdr3_aa: CASSLEARAIDTQYF; cdr3_nt: TGTGCCAGCAGCTTGGAGGCCAGGGCGATAGATACGCAGTATTTT
v_call: TRBV19; cdr3_length: 14; clone_size: few; j_call: TRBJ2-6; d_call: NA; cdr3_aa: CASSPQRGANVLTF; cdr3_nt: TGTGCCAGTAGCCCCCAACGGGGGGCCAACGTCCTGACTTTC
v_call: TRBV7-9; cdr3_length: 15; clone_size: NA; j_call: TRBJ2-1; d_call: NA; cdr3_aa: CASTGRGERGSEQFF; cdr3_nt: TGTGCCAGCACCGGCAGAGGGGAAAGGGGCTCTGAGCAGTTCTTC
v_call: TRBV14; cdr3_length: 16; clone_size: NA; j_call: TRBJ2-1; d_call: TRBD1; cdr3_aa: CASSQEWGTGMNEQFF; cdr3_nt: TGTGCCAGCAGCCAAGAGTGGGGGACAGGGATGAATGAGCAGTTCTTC
v_call: TRBV7-9; cdr3_length: 15; clone_size: few; j_call: TRBJ2-7; d_call: NA; cdr3_aa: CASSAPGTDSYEQYF; cdr3_nt: TGTGCCAGCAGCGCCCCCGGGACGGATTCCTACGAGCAGTACTTC
v_call: TRBV27; cdr3_length: 14; clone_size: many; j_call: TRBJ2-7; d_call: NA; cdr3_aa: CASSRSARAYEQYF; cdr3_nt: TGTGCCAGCAGTCGATCGGCCCGGGCGTACGAGCAGTACTTC
v_call: TRBV12-3/TRBV12-4; cdr3_length: 14; clone_size: NA; j_call: TRBJ2-7; d_call: TRBD2; cdr3_aa: CASAQGGGGYEQYF; cdr3_nt: TGTGCCAGCGCACAAGGCGGGGGGGGCTACGAGCAGTACTTC
v_call: TRBV19; cdr3_length: 14; clone_size: many; j_call: TRBJ1-2; d_call: NA; cdr3_aa: CASSRGSANYGYTF; cdr3_nt: TGTGCCAGTAGTCGAGGTTCAGCTAACTATGGCTACACCTTC
v_call: TRBV20-1; cdr3_length: 10; clone_size: NA; j_call: TRBJ2-1; d_call: NA; cdr3_aa: CSARAVEQFF; cdr3_nt: TGCAGTGCTAGAGCGGTTGAGCAGTTCTTC
v_call: TRBV6-1; cdr3_length: 11; clone_size: NA; j_call: TRBJ1-6; d_call: NA; cdr3_aa: CASRDPMSLHF; cdr3_nt: TGTGCCAGCAGGGACCCTATGTCCCTCCACTTT
v_call: TRBV7-6; cdr3_length: 18; clone_size: NA; j_call: TRBJ2-6; d_call: TRBD1; cdr3_aa: CASSFLRDSPSGANVLTF; cdr3_nt: TGTGCCAGCAGCTTTCTCCGGGACAGCCCCTCTGGGGCCAACGTCCTGACTTTC
v_call: TRBV2; cdr3_length: 16; clone_size: few; j_call: TRBJ2-7; d_call: NA; cdr3_aa: CASSEAPPGWPYEQYF; cdr3_nt: TGTGCCAGCAGTGAAGCGCCCCCCGGCTGGCCCTACGAGCAGTACTTC
v_call: TRBV7-3; cdr3_length: 12; clone_size: many; j_call: TRBJ1-5; d_call: NA; cdr3_aa: CASSQDNQPQHF; cdr3_nt: TGTGCCAGCAGCCAGGACAATCAGCCCCAGCATTTT
v_call: TRBV20-1; cdr3_length: 13; clone_size: NA; j_call: TRBJ2-7; d_call: TRBD1; cdr3_aa: CSAMTGTGYEQYF; cdr3_nt: TGCAGTGCTATGACAGGGACGGGATACGAGCAGTACTTC
v_call: TRBV20-1; cdr3_length: 15; clone_size: NA; j_call: TRBJ2-3; d_call: TRBD2; cdr3_aa: CSAWTSGGPTDTQYF; cdr3_nt: TGCAGTGCTTGGACTAGCGGGGGTCCCACAGATACGCAGTATTTT
v_call: TRBV10-3; cdr3_length: 15; clone_size: NA; j_call: TRBJ2-7; d_call: TRBD1; cdr3_aa: CAISEGQGVPYEQYF; cdr3_nt: TGTGCCATCAGTGAGGGGCAGGGGGTCCCATACGAGCAGTACTTC
v_call: TRBV5-1; cdr3_length: 16; clone_size: NA; j_call: TRBJ2-7; d_call: NA; cdr3_aa: CASSLGEGGRAYEQYF; cdr3_nt: TGCGCCAGCAGCTTGGGCGAGGGGGGGCGAGCCTACGAGCAGTACTTC
v_call: TRBV9; cdr3_length: 13; clone_size: NA; j_call: TRBJ2-7; d_call: NA; cdr3_aa: CASSVEGGNEQYF; cdr3_nt: TGTGCCAGCAGCGTCGAAGGAGGGAACGAGCAGTACTTC
v_call: TRBV6-4; cdr3_length: 16; clone_size: many; j_call: TRBJ2-1; d_call: NA; cdr3_aa: CASSDSVGAGYNEQFF; cdr3_nt: TGTGCCAGCAGTGACTCGGTGGGGGCGGGGTACAATGAGCAGTTCTTC
v_call: TRBV7-9; cdr3_length: 15; clone_size: NA; j_call: TRBJ2-1; d_call: TRBD2; cdr3_aa: CASSIGLAGSNEQFF; cdr3_nt: TGTGCCAGCAGTATCGGACTAGCGGGGTCCAATGAGCAGTTCTTC
v_call: TRBV28; cdr3_length: 15; clone_size: NA; j_call: TRBJ2-2; d_call: TRBD1; cdr3_aa: CASSSTGGITGELFF; cdr3_nt: TGTGCCAGCTCCTCGACAGGGGGGATCACCGGGGAGCTGTTTTTT
v_call: TRBV9; cdr3_length: 16; clone_size: NA; j_call: TRBJ2-5; d_call: NA; cdr3_aa: CASSGGVGVEKETQYF; cdr3_nt: TGTGCCAGCAGCGGAGGGGTAGGGGTGGAAAAAGAGACCCAGTACTTC
v_call: TRBV4-1; cdr3_length: 14; clone_size: NA; j_call: TRBJ1-1; d_call: NA; cdr3_aa: CASTIQGLDTEAFF; cdr3_nt: TGCGCCAGCACCATCCAGGGTTTGGACACTGAAGCTTTCTTT
v_call: TRBV13; cdr3_length: 15; clone_size: NA; j_call: TRBJ1-2; d_call: TRBD1; cdr3_aa: CASSHTGQGNYGYTF; cdr3_nt: TGTGCCAGCAGCCATACCGGACAGGGAAACTATGGCTACACCTTC
v_call: TRBV28; cdr3_length: 13; clone_size: few; j_call: TRBJ2-2; d_call: NA; cdr3_aa: CASSSRITGELFF; cdr3_nt: TGTGCCAGCAGTTCTCGGATAACCGGGGAGCTGTTTTTT
v_call: TRBV9; cdr3_length: 15; clone_size: few; j_call: TRBJ2-2; d_call: TRBD2; cdr3_aa: CASTQRGDYTGELFF; cdr3_nt: TGTGCCAGCACCCAACGGGGGGACTACACCGGGGAGCTGTTTTTT
v_call: TRBV27; cdr3_length: 15; clone_size: few; j_call: TRBJ2-3; d_call: TRBD2; cdr3_aa: CASSRNSGGQNTQYF; cdr3_nt: TGTGCCAGCAGCCGGAATAGCGGGGGGCAGAATACGCAGTATTTT
v_call: TRBV7-8; cdr3_length: 17; clone_size: few; j_call: TRBJ2-5; d_call: TRBD1; cdr3_aa: CASSLARTGWVGETQYF; cdr3_nt: TGTGCCAGCAGCTTAGCGAGGACAGGCTGGGTAGGAGAGACCCAGTACTTC
v_call: TRBV20-1; cdr3_length: 15; clone_size: few; j_call: TRBJ1-5; d_call: NA; cdr3_aa: CSARVAEYIGQPQHF; cdr3_nt: TGCAGTGCTAGAGTGGCGGAATACATTGGTCAGCCCCAGCATTTT
v_call: TRBV28; cdr3_length: 12; clone_size: few; j_call: TRBJ1-5; d_call: NA; cdr3_aa: CASSFPGQPQHF; cdr3_nt: TGTGCCAGCAGTTTCCCGGGACAGCCCCAGCATTTT
v_call: TRBV7-9; cdr3_length: 13; clone_size: few; j_call: TRBJ2-5; d_call: NA; cdr3_aa: CAGGTPNQETQYF; cdr3_nt: TGTGCCGGCGGGACACCAAACCAAGAGACCCAGTACTTC